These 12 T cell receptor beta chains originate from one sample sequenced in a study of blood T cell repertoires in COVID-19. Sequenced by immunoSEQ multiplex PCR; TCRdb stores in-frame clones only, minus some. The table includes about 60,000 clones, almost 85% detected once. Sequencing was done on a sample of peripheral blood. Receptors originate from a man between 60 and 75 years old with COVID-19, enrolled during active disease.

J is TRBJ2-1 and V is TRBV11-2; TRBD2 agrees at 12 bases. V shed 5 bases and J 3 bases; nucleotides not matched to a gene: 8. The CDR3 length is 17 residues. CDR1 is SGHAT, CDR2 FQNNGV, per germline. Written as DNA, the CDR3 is TGTGCCAGCAGCGCGCTAGGACTAGCGGGGAACTACAATGAGCAGTTCTTC. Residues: CASSALGLAGNYNEQFF.

The CDR3 DNA is TGTGCCAGCAGCCAACAAGGTACAGGGTATAATTCACCCCTCCACTTT. As protein: CASSQQGTGYNSPLHF. This chain uses TRBV4-2 with TRBJ1-6; perhaps TRBD1 as D (6 bases). V was shortened by 2 bases and J by 4 bases, with 12 bases between the two germline ends. From germline, CDR1 is LGHNA and CDR2 YNFKEQ. This CDR3 has 16 amino acids.

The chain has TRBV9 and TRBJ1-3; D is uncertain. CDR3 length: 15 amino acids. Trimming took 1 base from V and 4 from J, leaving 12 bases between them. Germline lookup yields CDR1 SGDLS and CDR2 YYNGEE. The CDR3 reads CASSVNTEVGNTIYF. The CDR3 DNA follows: TGTGCCAGCAGCGTAAATACGGAGGTGGGAAACACCATATATTTT.

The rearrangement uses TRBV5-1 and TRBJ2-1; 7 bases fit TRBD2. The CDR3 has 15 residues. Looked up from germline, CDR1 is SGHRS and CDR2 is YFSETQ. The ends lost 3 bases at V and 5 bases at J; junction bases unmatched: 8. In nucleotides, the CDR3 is TGCGCCAGCAGCTGGAGCGGGATGGGCAACAATGAGCAGTTCTTC. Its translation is CASSWSGMGNNEQFF.

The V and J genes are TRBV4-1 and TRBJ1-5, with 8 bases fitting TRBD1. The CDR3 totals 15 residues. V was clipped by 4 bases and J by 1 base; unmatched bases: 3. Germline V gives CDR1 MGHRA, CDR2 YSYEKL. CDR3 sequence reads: CASSPGQGSNQPQHF. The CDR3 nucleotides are TGCGCCAGCAGCCCAGGACAGGGAAGCAATCAGCCCCAGCATTTT.

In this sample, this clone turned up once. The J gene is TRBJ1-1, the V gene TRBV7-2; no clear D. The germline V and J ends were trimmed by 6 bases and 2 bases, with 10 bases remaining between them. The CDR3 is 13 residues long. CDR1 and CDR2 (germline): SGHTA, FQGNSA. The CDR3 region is CASSLNRNTEAFF. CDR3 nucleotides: TGTGCCAGCAGTTTAAACAGAAACACTGAAGCTTTCTTT.

The CDR3 loop reads CASSPGQGTYNSPLHF. Here the CDR3 DNA reads TGTGCCAGCAGCCCCGGACAGGGAACATATAATTCACCCCTCCACTTT. The chain links TRBV5-6 to TRBJ1-6; 8 bases align to TRBD1. CDR3 length: 16 amino acids. Per germline, CDR1 SGHDT and CDR2 YYEEEE. Trimming at V came to 4 bases and at J to 4 bases, leaving 7 bases not matched to a gene.

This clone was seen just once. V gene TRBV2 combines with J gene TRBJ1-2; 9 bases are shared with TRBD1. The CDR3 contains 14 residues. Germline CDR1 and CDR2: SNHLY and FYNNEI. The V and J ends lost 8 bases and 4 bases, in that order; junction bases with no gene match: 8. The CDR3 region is CASAGQGEGYGYTF. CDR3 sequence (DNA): TGTGCCAGCGCGGGACAGGGCGAGGGCTATGGCTACACCTTC.

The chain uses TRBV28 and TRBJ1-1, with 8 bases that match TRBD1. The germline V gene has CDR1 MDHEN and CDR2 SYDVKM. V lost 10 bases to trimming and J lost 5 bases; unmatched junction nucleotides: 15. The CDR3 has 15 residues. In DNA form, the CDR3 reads TGTGCCACGGCCGGGGGCAGGGGGCGGTGGACTGAAGCTTTCTTT. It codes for CATAGGRGRWTEAFF.

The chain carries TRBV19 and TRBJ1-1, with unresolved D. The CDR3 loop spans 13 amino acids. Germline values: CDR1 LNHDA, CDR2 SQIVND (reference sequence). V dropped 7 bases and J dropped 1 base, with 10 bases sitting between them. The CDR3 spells CASISLGNTEAFF. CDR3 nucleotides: TGTGCCAGTATCTCCCTCGGGAACACTGAAGCTTTCTTT. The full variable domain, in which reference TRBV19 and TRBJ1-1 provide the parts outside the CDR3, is DGGITQSPKYLFRKEGQNVTLSCEQNLNHDAMYWYRQDPGQGLRLIYYSQIVNDFQKGDIAEGYSVSREKKESFPLTVTSAQKNPTAFYLCASISLGNTEAFFGQGTRLTVV.

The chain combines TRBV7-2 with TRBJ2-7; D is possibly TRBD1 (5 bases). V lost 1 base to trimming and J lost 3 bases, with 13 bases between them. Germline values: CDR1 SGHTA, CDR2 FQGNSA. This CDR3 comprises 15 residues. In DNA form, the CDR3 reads TGTGCCAGCAGCTTAGTGGCGGCCAGGGACTACGAGCAGTACTTC. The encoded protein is CASSLVAARDYEQYF. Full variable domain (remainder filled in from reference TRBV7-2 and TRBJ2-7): GAGVSQSPSNKVTEKGKDVELRCDPISGHTALYWYRQSLGQGLEFLIYFQGNSAPDKSGLPSDRFSAERTGGSVSTLTIQRTQQEDSAVYLCASSLVAARDYEQYFGPGTRLTVT.

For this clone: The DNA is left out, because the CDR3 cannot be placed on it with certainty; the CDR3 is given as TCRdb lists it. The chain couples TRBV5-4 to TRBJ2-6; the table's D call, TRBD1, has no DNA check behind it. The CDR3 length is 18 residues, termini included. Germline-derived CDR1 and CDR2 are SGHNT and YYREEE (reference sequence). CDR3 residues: CASSFPGHLRLGANVLTF.